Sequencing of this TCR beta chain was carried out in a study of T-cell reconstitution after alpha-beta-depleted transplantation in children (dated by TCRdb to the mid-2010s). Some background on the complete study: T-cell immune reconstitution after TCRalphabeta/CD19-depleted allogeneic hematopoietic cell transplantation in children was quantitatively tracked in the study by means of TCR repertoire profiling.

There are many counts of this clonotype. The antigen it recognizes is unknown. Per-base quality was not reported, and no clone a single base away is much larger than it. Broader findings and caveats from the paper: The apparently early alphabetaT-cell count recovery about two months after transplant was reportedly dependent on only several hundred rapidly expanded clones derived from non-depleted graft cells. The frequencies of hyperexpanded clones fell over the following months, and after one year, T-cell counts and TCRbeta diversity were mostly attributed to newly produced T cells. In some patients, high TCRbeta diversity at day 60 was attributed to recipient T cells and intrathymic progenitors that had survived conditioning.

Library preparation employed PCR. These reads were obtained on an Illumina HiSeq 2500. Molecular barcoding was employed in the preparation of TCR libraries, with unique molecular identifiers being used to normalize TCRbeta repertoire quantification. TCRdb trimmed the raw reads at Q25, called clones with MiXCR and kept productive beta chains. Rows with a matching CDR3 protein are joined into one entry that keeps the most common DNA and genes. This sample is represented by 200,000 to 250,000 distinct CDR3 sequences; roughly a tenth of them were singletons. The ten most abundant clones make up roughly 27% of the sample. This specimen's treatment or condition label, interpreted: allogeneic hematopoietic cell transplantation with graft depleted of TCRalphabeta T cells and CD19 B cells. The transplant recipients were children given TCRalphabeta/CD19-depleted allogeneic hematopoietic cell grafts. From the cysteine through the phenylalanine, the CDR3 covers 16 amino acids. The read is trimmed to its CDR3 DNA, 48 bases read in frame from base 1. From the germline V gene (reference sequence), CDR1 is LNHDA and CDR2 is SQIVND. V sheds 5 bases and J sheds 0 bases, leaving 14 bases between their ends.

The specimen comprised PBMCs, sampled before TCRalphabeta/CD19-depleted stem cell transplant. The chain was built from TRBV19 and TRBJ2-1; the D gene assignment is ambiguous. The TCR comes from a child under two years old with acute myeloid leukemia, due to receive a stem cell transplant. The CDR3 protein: CASSAPILTSYNEQFF. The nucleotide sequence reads TGTGCCAGTAGTGCCCCCATACTGACCTCCTACAATGAGCAGTTCTTC.